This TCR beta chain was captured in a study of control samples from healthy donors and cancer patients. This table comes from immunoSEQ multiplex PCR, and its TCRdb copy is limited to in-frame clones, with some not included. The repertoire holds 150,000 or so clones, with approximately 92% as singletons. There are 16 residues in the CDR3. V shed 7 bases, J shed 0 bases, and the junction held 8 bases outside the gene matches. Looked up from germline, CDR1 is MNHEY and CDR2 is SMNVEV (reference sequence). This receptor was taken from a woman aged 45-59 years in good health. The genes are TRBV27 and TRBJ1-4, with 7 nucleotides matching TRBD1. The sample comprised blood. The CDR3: CASKTGTSPTNEKLFF. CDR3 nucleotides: TGTGCCAGCAAGACAGGGACCTCCCCAACTAATGAAAAACTGTTTTTT.